Presented here are 29 T cell receptor beta chains from one specimen sequenced in a study of T cells in women clearing cervical HPV infection. Here immunoSEQ multiplex PCR was the method, and the copy in TCRdb shows in-frame clones only, minus some. The data include around 33,000 clones; the top ten clones carry around 3.2%. Material for sequencing was blood buffy coat. The receptors derive from a woman between 18 and 69 years old with a cervical HPV16 infection that either progressed to CIN3+ or cleared (not recorded which).

Details on this clone: Coverage ceases 3 residues before the CDR3 finishes, and the germline J gene fills in the end. The chain combines TRBV19 with TRBJ1-3; possible D gene TRBD1, 6 bases. This CDR3 has 14 amino acids. V gave up 5 bases and J gave up 6 bases, with 14 bases separating them. Germline V gene sequence: CDR1 LNHDA, CDR2 SQIVND (reference sequence). The CDR3 spells CASSSDSVENTIYF. The CDR3 bases that were read are TGTGCCAGTAGTTCGGACAGCGTGGAAAACACC. The full variable domain, with the rest looked up from reference TRBV19 and TRBJ1-3, is DGGITQSPKYLFRKEGQNVTLSCEQNLNHDAMYWYRQDPGQGLRLIYYSQIVNDFQKGDIAEGYSVSREKKESFPLTVTSAQKNPTAFYLCASSSDSVENTIYFGEGSWLTVV.

With respect to this clone: Read data end 3 residues before the CDR3 end; the end is taken from the germline J gene. J is TRBJ2-7 and V is TRBV20-1; 9 positions match TRBD1. The ends lost 4 bases at V and 2 bases at J; junction bases unmatched: 6. CDR1 DFQATT and CDR2 SNEGSKA come from the germline V gene (reference sequence). There are 14 residues in the CDR3. The CDR3 protein is CSAKGQGSTYEQYF. The CDR3 DNA, read in part, is TGCAGTGCTAAAGGACAGGGGAGCACCTACGAG.

To note about this clone: The read gets to within 3 residues of the CDR3 end, and the germline J gene fills in the rest. The chain combines TRBV19 with TRBJ2-3, with a possible D match to TRBD1 (5 bases). Trimming took off 4 bases at V and 6 bases at J, with 14 bases between the two ends. CDR1 is LNHDA and CDR2 is SQIVND in the germline V gene (reference sequence). CDR3 length: 14 amino acids. The CDR3 sequence is CASSNAGSADTQYF. CDR3 DNA (partial): TGTGCCAGTAGTAATGCAGGGTCAGCCGATACG.

The CDR3 spells CSSRGTSGTDTQYF. The sequenced part of the CDR3 DNA is TGCAGTTCGCGTGGGACTAGCGGGACAGATACG. V is TRBV20-1 and J is TRBJ2-3; TRBD2 matches 12 bases. The read comes to an end 3 residues before the CDR3 does, leaving the germline J gene to fill in the end. V dropped 8 bases and J dropped 3; count of bases not matched to a gene: 6. The CDR3 contains 14 residues. The V gene's germline CDR1 is DFQATT and CDR2 SNEGSKA (reference sequence).

Worth noting for this clone: Read data end 3 residues before the CDR3 end; the end is taken from the germline J gene. The rearrangement uses TRBV5-1 and TRBJ2-7; 8 positions match TRBD1. V dropped 4 bases and J dropped 3; count of bases not matched to a gene: 6. The CDR3 has 14 amino acids. CDR1 is SGHRS and CDR2 is YFSETQ in the germline V gene. The CDR3 DNA, read in part, is TGCGCCAGCAGCCCACAGGGGGGCGGCTACGAG. This sequence encodes CASSPQGGGYE. The whole CDR3 sequence reads CASSPQGGGYEQYF. Filled out from reference TRBV5-1 and TRBJ2-7, the complete variable domain reads KAGVTQTPRYLIKTRGQQVTLSCSPISGHRSVSWYQQTPGQGLQFLFEYFSETQRNKGNFPGRFSGRQFSNSRSEMNVSTLELGDSALYLCASSPQGGGYEQYFGPGTRLTVT.

The DNA read from the CDR3 is TGTGCCAGCAGCTTAGAAGGCTTCTCCTACAATGAG. Protein: CASSLEGFSYNE. From start to end, the CDR3 is CASSLEGFSYNEQFF. The V call is TRBV11-2, the J call TRBJ2-1, with D unresolved. The read ends 3 residues early relative to the CDR3; the germline J gene fills the gap. The CDR3 has 15 amino acids. Germline V gene data show CDR1 as SGHAT and CDR2 as FQNNGV. The germline V and J ends were trimmed by 0 bases and 0 bases, with 6 bases remaining between them.

Regarding this clone: With the read ending 3 residues before the CDR3 end, the germline J gene is used to fill in that end. The V and J genes are TRBV19 and TRBJ1-5; D gene ambiguous. The germline V gene has CDR1 LNHDA and CDR2 SQIVND (reference sequence). The length of the CDR3 is 11 residues. Trimming stripped 10 bases from V and 4 bases from J, with 8 bases between. Partial CDR3 DNA: TGTGCCACAGGTTTTAATCAGCCC. Translation gives CATGFNQP. The CDR3, in full, reads CATGFNQPQHF.

Regarding this clone: The read comes to an end 3 residues before the CDR3 does, leaving the germline J gene to fill in the end. This chain uses TRBV20-1 with TRBJ2-7, with TRBD2 matching over 8 bases. CDR3 size: 15 residues. The germline V gene has CDR1 DFQATT and CDR2 SNEGSKA (reference sequence). The J segment lost 0 bases and the V segment lost 6 bases, leaving 10 bases of the junction unmatched. The covered CDR3 bases are TGCAGTGCCCCGAGGGGAAGCGGGAGCTCCTACGAG. It yields the protein CSAPRGSGSSYE. The CDR3 in its entirety is CSAPRGSGSSYEQYF.

As to this clone: The read comes to an end 3 residues before the CDR3 does, leaving the germline J gene to fill in the end. The chain combines TRBV5-1 with TRBJ2-3, with TRBD2 matching 12 bases. The V and J ends lost 3 bases and 2 bases, in that order; junction bases with no gene match: 4. In germline, CDR1 is SGHRS, CDR2 YFSETQ. CDR3 length equals 16 residues. CDR3 DNA (partial): TGCGCCAGCAGCTCGTGGACTAGCGGGACCACAGATACG. Amino acid sequence: CASSSWTSGTTDT. The complete CDR3 protein is CASSSWTSGTTDTQYF.

On this clone: The read halts 3 residues ahead of the CDR3 end, with the missing end drawn from the germline J gene. V and J are TRBV6-2 or TRBV6-3 and TRBJ2-7; the D is unclear. CDR3 length: 12 amino acids. Germline lookup yields CDR1 MNHEY and CDR2 SVGEGT. V lost 0 bases and J lost 3, with 3 bases in between. CDR3 DNA (partial): TGTGCCAGCAGTTACTCCCGCTACGAG. Translation gives CASSYSRYE. The CDR3 in full is CASSYSRYEQYF.

A word on this clone: The read stops 3 residues short of the end of the CDR3; the missing end is completed from the germline J gene. The chain uses TRBV5-8 and TRBJ1-2; the D gene is possibly TRBD1 (5 bases). The CDR3 is made up of 13 amino acids. Germline CDR1 and CDR2: SGHTS and YDEGEE. The part of the CDR3 DNA that was read is TGTGCCAGCAGCTTCTTCAGGGAGGAAGGC. Protein: CASSFFREEG. Given in full, the CDR3 is CASSFFREEGYTF.

With regard to this clone: The read ends 3 residues early relative to the CDR3; the germline J gene fills the gap. V gene TRBV20-1 combines with J gene TRBJ2-2; D is unclear. With 7 bases removed from V and 3 bases from J, the gap between germline ends came to 9 bases. This CDR3 spans 12 amino acids. Per germline, CDR1 DFQATT and CDR2 SNEGSKA (reference sequence). The covered CDR3 bases are TGCAGTGTGTTAGAAGACACCGGGGAG. Protein product: CSVLEDTGE. The complete CDR3 reads CSVLEDTGELFF.

A note on this clone: Additional DNA sequences in this sample encode the identical CDR3. CDR3 DNA (partial): TGTGCCAGTAGTATAGGCCAGCAAGAGACC. Translation: CASSIGQQET. In full, the CDR3 reads CASSIGQQETQYF. The chain recombines TRBV19 with TRBJ2-5; no firm D call. The read ends 3 residues shy of where the CDR3 ends; the end is completed using the germline J gene. There are 13 residues in the CDR3. V was pared by 1 base and J by 2 bases, with 5 bases between. Germline V CDR1 and CDR2: LNHDA, SQIVND (reference sequence).

CDR3 in amino acids: CAGKGDTYSNQPQHF. CDR3 bases read: TGTGCCGGGAAGGGGGACACTTATAGCAATCAGCCC. The chain has TRBV19 and TRBJ1-5; maybe TRBD1 (6 bases). The read terminates 3 residues ahead of where the CDR3 ends, so the germline J gene completes it. The CDR3 runs 15 residues. CDR1 and CDR2 (germline): LNHDA, SQIVND (reference sequence). V was cut by 11 bases and J by 0 bases, with 17 bases left in between.

A word on this clone: The read comes to an end 3 residues before the CDR3 does, leaving the germline J gene to fill in the end. The chain joins TRBV12-3 or TRBV12-4 to TRBJ1-3, with 7 bases lining up with TRBD1. The CDR3 length is 15 residues. J gave up 2 bases and V 6 bases, and 7 bases lay outside the gene matches. The CDR3 bases that were read are TGTGCCAGCAGCCGAAGCGGGACAGCTGGAAACACC. This codes for CASSRSGTAGNT. The whole CDR3 protein is CASSRSGTAGNTIYF.

Points on this clone: The sequence runs out 3 residues before the end of the CDR3; the remainder is reconstructed from the germline J gene. The chain is built from TRBV2 and TRBJ1-2; a possible D gene is TRBD1 (5 bases). Germline lookup yields CDR1 SNHLY and CDR2 FYNNEI. This CDR3 region has 14 residues. V was cut by 2 bases and J by 2 bases, with 9 bases left in between. The CDR3 sequence: CASSETGVNYGYTF. The CDR3 bases that were read are TGTGCCAGCAGTGAAACAGGAGTAAACTATGGC.

To note about this clone: The CDR3 is cut off 3 residues early in the read; its end comes from the germline J gene. J is TRBJ1-1 and V is TRBV6-2 or TRBV6-3; D not certain. The germline CDR1 and CDR2 sequences are MNHEY and SVGEGT. Trimming removed 0 bases at V and 0 bases at J, with 11 bases between. The CDR3 spans 16 residues. CDR3 region: CASSYSTRVLNTEAFF. CDR3 bases read: TGTGCCAGCAGTTACTCGACTCGGGTTTTGAACACTGAA.

Worth noting for this clone: The read finishes 3 residues shy of the CDR3 end, and the germline J gene is used to complete it. This chain joins TRBV29-1 and TRBJ2-7; TRBD2 matches 9 bases. V dropped 6 bases and J dropped 2; count of bases not matched to a gene: 5. Germline loops: CDR1 SQVTM, CDR2 ANQGSEA. CDR3 length equals 13 residues. The covered CDR3 bases are TGCAGCGTGCGGGCTAGCGGGGCCTACGAG. It is translated as CSVRASGAYE. The whole CDR3 sequence is CSVRASGAYEQYF.

A remark on this clone: The sequenced fragment ends 3 residues before the CDR3 boundary, so the rest is inferred from the germline J gene. The chain carries TRBV7-2 and TRBJ1-1, with D unclear. This CDR3 contains 14 residues. Germline V gives CDR1 SGHTA, CDR2 FQGNSA. V lost 6 bases, J lost 0 bases, and 11 bases lay in between. Incomplete CDR3 DNA: TGTGCCAGCAGTGAACAGAGTCTGAACACTGAA. Protein: CASSEQSLNTE. The complete CDR3 sequence is CASSEQSLNTEAFF.

Worth noting for this clone: With the read ending 3 residues before the CDR3 end, the germline J gene is used to fill in that end. The chain employs TRBV18 and TRBJ1-6; 7 nucleotides agree with TRBD1. Trimming removed 6 bases from V and 7 bases from J; junction bases left unmatched: 6. CDR1 KGHSH and CDR2 LQKENI come from the germline V gene. CDR3 size: 14 residues. The sequenced part of the CDR3 DNA is TGTGCCAGCTCGCTCCGGGACAGCAATTCACCC. This encodes CASSLRDSNSP. The full-length CDR3 reads as CASSLRDSNSPLHF.

The part of the CDR3 DNA that was read is TGTGCCAGCAGGCCGGGGGGCGGGTACTACGAG. Its translation is CASRPGGGYYE. The entire CDR3 protein reads CASRPGGGYYEQYF. The chain has TRBV14 and TRBJ2-7, with D perhaps TRBD2 (7 bases). The read gets to within 3 residues of the CDR3 end, and the germline J gene fills in the rest. CDR1 is SGHDN, CDR2 FVKESK, per germline. The CDR3 contains 14 residues. V dropped 6 bases and J dropped 3 bases, with 15 bases sitting between them.

As for this clone: The CDR3 is cut off 3 residues early in the read; its end comes from the germline J gene. The rearrangement joins TRBV24-1 to TRBJ2-3; D not certain. The CDR3 contains 13 residues. Germline V gene lookup returns CDR1 KGHDR and CDR2 SFDVKD. V lost 7 bases and J 3 bases, leaving 10 bases between the germline ends. The sequenced CDR3 bases are TGTGCCACCAGCAGGCAGAATACAGATACG. It codes for CATSRQNTDT. The whole CDR3 protein reads CATSRQNTDTQYF.

In regard to this clone: Read coverage stops 3 residues before the CDR3 terminus; the germline J gene supplies the remainder. The chain is built from TRBV30 and TRBJ2-3; no clear D gene. This CDR3 has 13 amino acids. V was shortened by 0 bases and J by 4 bases, with 8 bases between the two germline ends. Germline CDR1 GTSNPN, CDR2 SVGIG (reference sequence). Here the CDR3 reads CAWSVRQSDTQYF. The part of the CDR3 DNA that was read is TGTGCCTGGAGTGTTCGCCAGTCAGATACG.

About this clone itself: The read terminates 3 residues ahead of where the CDR3 ends, so the germline J gene completes it. The chain couples TRBV10-3 to TRBJ2-5; no firm D call. Germline CDR1 is ENHRY and CDR2 is SYGVKD. The V and J ends lost 2 bases and 2 bases respectively, with 6 bases between them. The CDR3 is 13 amino acids. The CDR3 DNA, read in part, is TGTGCCATCAGTGAGGGGCAGCAAGAGACC. Translating gives CAISEGQQET. The whole CDR3 reads CAISEGQQETQYF.

On this clone: The CDR3 end is not reached by the read, which stops 3 residues before it; the germline J gene fills it in. The genes are TRBV30 and TRBJ1-6; tentative D call: TRBD1 (5 bases). CDR1 is GTSNPN and CDR2 is SVGIG in the germline V gene (reference sequence). The CDR3 consists of 14 residues. The CDR3 bases that were read are TGTGCCTGGACGGTTTTGGCTGGGGCGCCCCCC. It encodes CAWTVLAGAPP. The whole CDR3 sequence reads CAWTVLAGAPPLHF. The variable domain in full, with the rest retrieved from reference TRBV30 and TRBJ1-6, is SQTIHQWPATLVQPVGSPLSLECTVEGTSNPNLYWYRQAAGRGLQLLFYSVGIGQISSEVPQNLSASRPQDRQFILSSKKLLLSDSGFYLCAWTVLAGAPPLHFGNGTRLTVT.

Turning to this clone: The missing CDR3 end, 3 residues past where the read stops, is filled in from the germline J gene. V and J are TRBV5-5 and TRBJ1-2; D is unresolved. V was shortened by 1 base and J by 1 base, with 5 bases between the two germline ends. Germline V CDR1 and CDR2: SGHKS, YYEKEE (reference sequence). The CDR3 covers 13 residues. The chain's CDR3 is CASSLKHNYGYTF. The sequenced CDR3 bases are TGTGCCAGCAGCTTGAAGCATAACTATGGC.

For this clone: One end of the junction is discordant with germline, which a read error may explain. Read data end 3 residues before the CDR3 end; the end is taken from the germline J gene. This sequence joins TRBV19 and TRBJ1-3; D is unresolved. Germline lookup yields CDR1 LNHDA and CDR2 SQIVND (reference sequence). The CDR3 covers 14 residues. The CDR3 sequence is CASSIGATGNAIYF. The CDR3 DNA, read in part, is TGTGCCAGTAGTATAGGGGCAACTGGAAACGCC.

With respect to this clone: The read terminates 3 residues ahead of where the CDR3 ends, so the germline J gene completes it. The chain carries TRBV11-3 and TRBJ2-7; 7 nucleotides align to TRBD1. V was pared by 1 base and J by 1 base, with 1 base of the junction left unmatched. The CDR3 has 14 residues. Germline V lookup: CDR1 SGHNT, CDR2 YENEEA. CDR3 protein: CASSLGRGSYEQYF. CDR3 DNA, as far as it was read: TGTGCCAGCAGCTTAGGCAGGGGGTCCTACGAG.

Points on this clone: The read ends 3 residues shy of where the CDR3 ends; the end is completed using the germline J gene. The chain carries TRBV2 and TRBJ2-5; TRBD2 matches 8 bases. V gave up 7 bases and J gave up 1 base; unmatched junction bases: 17. Per germline, CDR1 SNHLY and CDR2 FYNNEI. CDR3 length equals 18 residues. This chain's CDR3 is CASKVWLGGRRPQETQYF. CDR3 DNA (partial): TGTGCCAGCAAGGTGTGGTTAGGCGGGAGGAGGCCCCAAGAGACC.